The table lists the clone carrying this TCR beta chain with a few counts. Its antigen is not identified. This sample stems from a study of human T cells and chemical hapten exposure. Study-level information: There were per-sample TCR yield variations, arising mainly from small pooled library volume differences.

Via MiXCR, TCRdb re-called the RACE reads, giving one row per CDR3 protein. The table includes roughly 200,000 distinct CDR3 sequences, more than 20% detected once. CDR1 is MDHEN, CDR2 SYDVKM, per germline. Trimming pared 4 bases from V and 5 bases from J, leaving 14 bases between. The CDR3 loop spans 14 amino acids. Sample time point: patch test 1, 2 weeks after DPC sensitization. Treatment: therapeutic diphenylcyclopropenone sensitization with weekly scalp DPC. Samples of blood were obtained prior to the application of each patch test. Study results and caveats: While controls formed fewer of them, expanded TCRs formed significantly more large CDR3 similarity clusters.

V is TRBV28 and J is TRBJ1-1, with a tentative D call TRBD1 (6 bases). This specimen was whole blood, taken in connection with sensitization to the hapten diphenylcyclopropenone (DPC). This TCR was recovered from a woman in her fifties or sixties with alopecia areata. Some clones in this sample may be carry-over from other donors' samples. The CDR3 DNA reads as TGTGCCAGCAGTTCAGCGGGGACAATGACTGAAGCTTTCTTT. Its protein is CASSSAGTMTEAFF.